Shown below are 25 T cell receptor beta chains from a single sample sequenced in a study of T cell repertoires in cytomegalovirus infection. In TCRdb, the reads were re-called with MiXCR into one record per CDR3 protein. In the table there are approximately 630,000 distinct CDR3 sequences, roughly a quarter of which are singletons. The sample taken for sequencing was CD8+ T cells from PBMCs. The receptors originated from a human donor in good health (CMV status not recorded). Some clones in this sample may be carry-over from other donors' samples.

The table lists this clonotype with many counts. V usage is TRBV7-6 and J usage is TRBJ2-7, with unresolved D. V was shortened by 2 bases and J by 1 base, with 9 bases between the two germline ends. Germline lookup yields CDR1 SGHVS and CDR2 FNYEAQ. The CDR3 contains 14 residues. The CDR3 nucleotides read TGTGCCAGCAGCTTACTTGTAGGTTCCTACGAGCAGTACGTC. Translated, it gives CASSLLVGSYEQYV.

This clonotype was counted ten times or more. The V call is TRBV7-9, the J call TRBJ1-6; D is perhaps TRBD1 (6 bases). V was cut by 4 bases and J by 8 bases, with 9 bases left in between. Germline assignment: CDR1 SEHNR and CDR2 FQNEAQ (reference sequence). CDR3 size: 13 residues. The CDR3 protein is CASSSAGDSPLHF. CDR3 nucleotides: TGTGCCAGCAGCTCCGCAGGGGATTCACCCCTCCACTTT.

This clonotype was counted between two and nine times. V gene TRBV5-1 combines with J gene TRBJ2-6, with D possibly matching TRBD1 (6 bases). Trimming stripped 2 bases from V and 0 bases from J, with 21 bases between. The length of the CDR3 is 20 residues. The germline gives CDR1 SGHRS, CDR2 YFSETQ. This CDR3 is CASSFGAGEFIDSGANVLTF. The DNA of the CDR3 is TGCGCCAGCAGCTTTGGCGCAGGGGAATTTATTGACTCTGGGGCCAACGTCCTGACTTTC.

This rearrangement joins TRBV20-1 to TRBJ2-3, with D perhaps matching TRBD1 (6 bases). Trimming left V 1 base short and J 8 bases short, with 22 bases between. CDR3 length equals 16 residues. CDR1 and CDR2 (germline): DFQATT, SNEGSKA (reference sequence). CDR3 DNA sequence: TGCAGTGCTAGAGCCTTAGGGACAAGCGAAATCACTACGCAGTATTTT. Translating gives CSARALGTSEITTQYF.

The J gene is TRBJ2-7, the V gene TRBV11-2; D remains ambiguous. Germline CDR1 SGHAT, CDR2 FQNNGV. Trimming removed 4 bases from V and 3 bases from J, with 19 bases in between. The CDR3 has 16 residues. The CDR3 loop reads CASSCTPEPSYYEQYV. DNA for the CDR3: TGTGCCAGCAGCTGCACCCCGGAACCAAGCTACTACGAGCAGTACGTC.

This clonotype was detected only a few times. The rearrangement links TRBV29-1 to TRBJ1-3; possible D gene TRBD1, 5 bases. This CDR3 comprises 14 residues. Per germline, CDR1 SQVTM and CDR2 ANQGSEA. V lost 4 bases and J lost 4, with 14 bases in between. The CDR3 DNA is TGCAGCGTTGTTTTGGGGGGTTCCGGAAACACCATATATTTT. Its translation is CSVVLGGSGNTIYF.

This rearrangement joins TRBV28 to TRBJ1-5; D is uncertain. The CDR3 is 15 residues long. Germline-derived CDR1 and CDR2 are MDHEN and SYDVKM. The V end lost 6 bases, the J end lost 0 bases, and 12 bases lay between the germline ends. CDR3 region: CASSRWTDSNQPQHF. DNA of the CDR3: TGTGCCAGCAGCCGCTGGACGGATAGCAATCAGCCCCAGCATTTT.

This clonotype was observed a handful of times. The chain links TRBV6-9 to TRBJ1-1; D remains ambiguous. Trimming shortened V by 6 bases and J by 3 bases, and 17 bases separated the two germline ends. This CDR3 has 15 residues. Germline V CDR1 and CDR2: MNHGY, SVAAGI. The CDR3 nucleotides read TGTGCCAGCAGCGACCCCCCCGGACCGGACACTGAAGCTTTCTTT. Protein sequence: CASSDPPGPDTEAFF.

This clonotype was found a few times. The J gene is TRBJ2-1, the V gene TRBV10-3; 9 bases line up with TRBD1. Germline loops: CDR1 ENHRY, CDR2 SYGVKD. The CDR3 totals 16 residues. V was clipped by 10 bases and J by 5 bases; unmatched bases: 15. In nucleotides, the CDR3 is TGTGCCACACAACGACTCCGGACAGGGGTTGACAATGAGCAGTTCTTC. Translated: CATQRLRTGVDNEQFF.

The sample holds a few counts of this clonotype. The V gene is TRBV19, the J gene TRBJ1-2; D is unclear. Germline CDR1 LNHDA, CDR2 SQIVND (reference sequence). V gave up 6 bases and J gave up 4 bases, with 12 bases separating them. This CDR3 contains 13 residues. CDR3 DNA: TGTGCCAGTAGCGAAGGGATTGTCTATGGCTACACCTTC. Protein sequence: CASSEGIVYGYTF.

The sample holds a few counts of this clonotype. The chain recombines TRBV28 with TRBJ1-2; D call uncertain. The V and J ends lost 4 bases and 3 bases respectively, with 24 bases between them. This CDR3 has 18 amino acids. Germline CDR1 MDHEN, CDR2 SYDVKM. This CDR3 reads CASSSPLITEIRDYGYTF. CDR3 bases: TGTGCCAGCAGTTCCCCTTTGATTACCGAAATCCGGGACTATGGCTACACCTTC.

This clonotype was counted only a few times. Here the CDR3 reads CASSRGFSGELFF. The CDR3 nucleotides are TGTGCCAGCAGCCGGGGCTTTAGCGGGGAGCTGTTTTTT. The genes are TRBV13 and TRBJ2-2, with D perhaps TRBD1 or TRBD2 (5 bases each). Per the germline V gene, CDR1 is PRHDT and CDR2 is FYEKMQ (reference sequence). CDR3 length: 13 amino acids. V dropped 5 bases and J dropped 7 bases, with 11 bases sitting between them.

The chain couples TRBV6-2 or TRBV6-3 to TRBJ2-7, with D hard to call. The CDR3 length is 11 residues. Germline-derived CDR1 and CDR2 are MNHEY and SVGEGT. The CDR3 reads CATSSGGEQYV. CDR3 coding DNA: TGTGCCACCAGTTCAGGTGGTGAGCAGTACGTC.

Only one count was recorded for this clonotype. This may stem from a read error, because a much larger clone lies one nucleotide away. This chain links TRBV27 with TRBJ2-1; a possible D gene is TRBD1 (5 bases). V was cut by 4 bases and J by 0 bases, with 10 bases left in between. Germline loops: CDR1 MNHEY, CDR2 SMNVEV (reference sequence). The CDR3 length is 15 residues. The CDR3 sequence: CASSSQESSYNEQFF. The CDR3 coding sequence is TGTGCCAGCAGTTCACAGGAGAGCTCCTACAATGAGCAGTTCTTC.

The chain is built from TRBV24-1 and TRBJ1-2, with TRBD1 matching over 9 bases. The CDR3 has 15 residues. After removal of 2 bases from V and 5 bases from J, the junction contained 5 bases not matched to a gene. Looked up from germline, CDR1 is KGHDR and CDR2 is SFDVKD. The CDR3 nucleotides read TGTGCCACCAGTGATTCCACAGGGGGCAGATATGGCTACACCTTC. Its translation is CATSDSTGGRYGYTF.

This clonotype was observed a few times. The CDR3 loop reads CASSPSGTEYEQYF. The DNA of the CDR3 is TGTGCCAGCTCACCGTCCGGGACAGAATACGAGCAGTACTTC. This chain connects TRBV18 to TRBJ2-7, with 7 positions matching TRBD1. The CDR3 has 14 amino acids. Per germline, CDR1 KGHSH and CDR2 LQKENI. V shed 3 bases, J shed 4 bases, and the junction held 6 bases outside the gene matches.

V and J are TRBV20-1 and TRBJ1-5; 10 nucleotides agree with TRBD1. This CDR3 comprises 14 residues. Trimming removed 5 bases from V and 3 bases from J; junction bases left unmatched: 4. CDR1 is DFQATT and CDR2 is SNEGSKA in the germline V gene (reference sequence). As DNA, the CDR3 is TGCAGTGCTCCGACAGGGGGCCTCAATCAGCCCCAGCATTTT. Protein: CSAPTGGLNQPQHF.

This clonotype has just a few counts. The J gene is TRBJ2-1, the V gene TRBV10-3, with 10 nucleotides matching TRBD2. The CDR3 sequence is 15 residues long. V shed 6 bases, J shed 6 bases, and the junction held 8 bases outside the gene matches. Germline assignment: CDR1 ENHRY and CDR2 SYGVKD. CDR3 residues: CAIRRPSGGPNEQFF. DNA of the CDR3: TGTGCCATCAGGAGACCTAGCGGGGGCCCCAATGAGCAGTTCTTC.

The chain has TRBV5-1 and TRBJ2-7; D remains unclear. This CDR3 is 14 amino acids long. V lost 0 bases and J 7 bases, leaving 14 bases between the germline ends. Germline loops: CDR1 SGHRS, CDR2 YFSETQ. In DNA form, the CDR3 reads TGCGCCAGCAGCTTGGGTCCCCAAAAAGGAGAGCAGTACTTC. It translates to CASSLGPQKGEQYF.

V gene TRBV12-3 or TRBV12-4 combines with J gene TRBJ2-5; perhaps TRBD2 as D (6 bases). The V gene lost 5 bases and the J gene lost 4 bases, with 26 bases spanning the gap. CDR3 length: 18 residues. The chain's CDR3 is CASSQKLHGGVFTETQYF. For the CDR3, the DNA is TGTGCCAGCAGTCAAAAGCTACACGGAGGGGTCTTTACAGAGACCCAGTACTTC.

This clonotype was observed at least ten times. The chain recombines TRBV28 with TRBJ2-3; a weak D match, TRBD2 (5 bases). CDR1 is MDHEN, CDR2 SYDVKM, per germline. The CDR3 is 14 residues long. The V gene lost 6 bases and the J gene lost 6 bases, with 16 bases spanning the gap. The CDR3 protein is CASRMTSGWDTQYF. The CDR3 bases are TGTGCCAGCAGAATGACGAGCGGATGGGATACGCAGTATTTT.

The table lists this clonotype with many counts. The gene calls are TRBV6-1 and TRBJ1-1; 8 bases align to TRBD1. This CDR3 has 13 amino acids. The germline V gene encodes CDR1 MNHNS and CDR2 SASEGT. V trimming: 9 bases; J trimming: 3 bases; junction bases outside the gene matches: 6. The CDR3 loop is CASSGGSYTEAFF. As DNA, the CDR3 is TGTGCCAGTTCAGGGGGCTCCTACACTGAAGCTTTCTTT.

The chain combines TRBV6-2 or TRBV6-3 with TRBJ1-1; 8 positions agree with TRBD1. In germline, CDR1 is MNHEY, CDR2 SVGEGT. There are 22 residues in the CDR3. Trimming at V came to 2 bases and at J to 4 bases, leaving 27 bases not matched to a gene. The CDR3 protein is CASSYPSRGSDREEVFGTEAFF. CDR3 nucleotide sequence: TGTGCCAGCAGTTACCCCTCCCGGGGATCGGACAGGGAAGAGGTTTTCGGCACTGAAGCTTTCTTT.

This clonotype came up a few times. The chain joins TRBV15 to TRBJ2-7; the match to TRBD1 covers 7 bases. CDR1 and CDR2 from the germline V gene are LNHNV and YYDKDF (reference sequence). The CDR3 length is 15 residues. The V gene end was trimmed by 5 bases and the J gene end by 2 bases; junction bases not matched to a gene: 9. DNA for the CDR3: TGTGCCACCAGCGCGCGTCCGGGGACAGCCTACGAGCAGTACTTC. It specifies CATSARPGTAYEQYF.

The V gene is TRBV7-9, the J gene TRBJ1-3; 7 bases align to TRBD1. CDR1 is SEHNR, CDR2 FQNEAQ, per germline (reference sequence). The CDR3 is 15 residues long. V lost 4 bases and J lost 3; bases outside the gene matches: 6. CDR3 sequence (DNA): TGTGCCAGCAGCTCAACAGGGGCAATTGGAAACACCATATATTTT. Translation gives CASSSTGAIGNTIYF.